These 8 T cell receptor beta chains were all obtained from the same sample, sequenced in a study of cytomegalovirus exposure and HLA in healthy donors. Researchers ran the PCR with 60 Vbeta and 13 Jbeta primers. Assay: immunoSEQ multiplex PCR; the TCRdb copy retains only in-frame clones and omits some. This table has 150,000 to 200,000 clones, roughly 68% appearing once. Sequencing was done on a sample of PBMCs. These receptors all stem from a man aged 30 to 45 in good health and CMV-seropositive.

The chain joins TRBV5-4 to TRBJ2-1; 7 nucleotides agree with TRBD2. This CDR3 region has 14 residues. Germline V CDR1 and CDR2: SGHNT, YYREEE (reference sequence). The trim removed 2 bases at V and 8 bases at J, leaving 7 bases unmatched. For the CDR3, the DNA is TGTGCCAGCAGCTTAAGCGGGGTGGCGTATGAGCAGTTCTTC. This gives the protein CASSLSGVAYEQFF. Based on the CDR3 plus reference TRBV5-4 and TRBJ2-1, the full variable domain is ETGVTQSPTHLIKTRGQQVTLRCSSQSGHNTVSWYQQALGQGPQFIFQYYREEENGRGNFPPRFSGLQFPNYSSELNVNALELDDSALYLCASSLSGVAYEQFFGPGTRLTVL.

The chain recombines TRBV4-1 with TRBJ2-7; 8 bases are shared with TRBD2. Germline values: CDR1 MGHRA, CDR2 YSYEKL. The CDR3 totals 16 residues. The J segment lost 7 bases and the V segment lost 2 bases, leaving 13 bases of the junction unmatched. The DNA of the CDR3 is TGCGCCAGCAGCCAATCTTCCAGCGGGAGTGGTTATGAGCAGTACTTC. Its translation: CASSQSSSGSGYEQYF.

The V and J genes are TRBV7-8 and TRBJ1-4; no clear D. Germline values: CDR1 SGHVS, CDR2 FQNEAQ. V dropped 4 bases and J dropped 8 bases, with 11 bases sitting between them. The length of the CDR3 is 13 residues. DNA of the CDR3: TGTGCCAGCAGCTCCGGTTTTAGAGAAAAACTGTTTTTT. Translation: CASSSGFREKLFF.

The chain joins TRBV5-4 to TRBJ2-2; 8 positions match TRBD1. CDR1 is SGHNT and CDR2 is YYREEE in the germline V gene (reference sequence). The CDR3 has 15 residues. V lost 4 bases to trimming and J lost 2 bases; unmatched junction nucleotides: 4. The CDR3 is CASSPGQGNTGELFF. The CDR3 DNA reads TGTGCCAGCAGCCCAGGACAGGGAAACACCGGGGAGCTGTTTTTT.

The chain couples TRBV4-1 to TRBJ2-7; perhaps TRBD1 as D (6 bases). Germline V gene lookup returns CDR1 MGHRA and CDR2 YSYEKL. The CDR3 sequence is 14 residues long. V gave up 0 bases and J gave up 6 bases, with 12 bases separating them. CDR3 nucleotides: TGCGCCAGCAGCCAAGACCCCACAGGGAGCGAGCAGTACTTC. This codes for CASSQDPTGSEQYF.

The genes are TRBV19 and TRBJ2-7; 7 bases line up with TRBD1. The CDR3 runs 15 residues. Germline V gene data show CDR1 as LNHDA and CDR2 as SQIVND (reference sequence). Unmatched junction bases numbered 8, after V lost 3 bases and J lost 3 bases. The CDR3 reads CASSMARQGLYEQYF. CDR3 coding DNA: TGTGCCAGTAGTATGGCCCGACAGGGCCTCTACGAGCAGTACTTC.

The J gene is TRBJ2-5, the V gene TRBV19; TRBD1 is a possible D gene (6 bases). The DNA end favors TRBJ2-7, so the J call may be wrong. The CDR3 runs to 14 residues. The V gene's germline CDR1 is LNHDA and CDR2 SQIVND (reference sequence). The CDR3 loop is CATKSRDTYYEQYF. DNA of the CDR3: TGTGCCACCAAATCCCGGGACACATACTACGAGCAGTACTTC.

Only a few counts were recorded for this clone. The CDR3, as DNA: TGTGCCAGCACTGAGTTAAGCGGGAACACAGATACGCAGTATTTT. As protein: CASTELSGNTDTQYF. The V and J genes are TRBV2 and TRBJ2-3; the match to TRBD2 covers 7 bases. V was pared by 7 bases and J by 2 bases, with 9 bases of the junction left unmatched. The CDR3 runs 15 residues. Germline CDR1 reads SNHLY; CDR2 reads FYNNEI.